This T cell receptor beta chain was sequenced in a study of cytomegalovirus exposure and HLA in healthy donors. The CDR3 length is 15 residues. V lost 7 bases and J lost 3, with 19 bases in between. The V gene's germline CDR1 is SEHNR and CDR2 FQNEAQ (reference sequence). Measured with immunoSEQ multiplex PCR; TCRdb has only the in-frame clones, and not every one. The sample contains roughly 120,000 clones, approximately 87% of which appear only once. The sample taken for sequencing was PBMCs. This receptor was taken from a young woman in good health and CMV-seropositive. The rearrangement joins TRBV7-9 to TRBJ2-7, with no clear D. CDR3 in amino acids: CASISSASPHYEQYF. As DNA, the CDR3 is TGTGCCAGCATTTCAAGCGCTAGTCCCCACTACGAGCAGTACTTC.